The 30 T cell receptor beta chains presented below share a single source sample, sequenced in a study of shared clonotypes between healthy human individuals. Some clones are missing from TCRdb's copy, which holds only in-frame ones; the method was immunoSEQ multiplex PCR. The sample has more than 400,000 clones; less than 96% are singletons. The source material was naive CD4+ T cells sorted from blood. Subset specified: CD45RA+ positively selected. All receptors derive from a woman aged 25 to 45 in good health.

This chain links TRBV11-2 with TRBJ2-4, with D possibly TRBD1 on 6 matching bases. Germline-derived CDR1 and CDR2 are SGHAT and FQNNGV. Trimming stripped 3 bases from V and 1 base from J, with 13 bases between. This CDR3 is built from 16 residues. CDR3 in amino acids: CASSFPTGQAKNIQYF. DNA of the CDR3: TGTGCCAGCAGCTTCCCCACAGGACAGGCCAAAAACATTCAGTACTTC. Combining the CDR3 with reference TRBV11-2 and TRBJ2-4 gives the whole variable domain EAGVAQSPRYKIIEKRQSVAFWCNPISGHATLYWYQQILGQGPKLLIQFQNNGVVDDSQLPKDRFSAERLKGVDSTLKIQPAKLEDSAVYLCASSFPTGQAKNIQYFGAGTRLSVL.

This clone was observed once. The V and J genes are TRBV2 and TRBJ2-1; possible D gene TRBD2, 6 bases. Germline V gene sequence: CDR1 SNHLY, CDR2 FYNNEI. Trimming shortened V by 7 bases and J by 7 bases, and 14 bases separated the two germline ends. The CDR3 spans 13 residues. CDR3 nucleotides: TGTGCCAGCACCGCACTAGCCCCGAATGAGCAGTTCTTC. This gives the protein CASTALAPNEQFF.

V usage is TRBV10-3 and J usage is TRBJ2-3; D uncertain. Germline V gene data show CDR1 as ENHRY and CDR2 as SYGVKD. The CDR3 extends over 12 amino acids. Trimming removed 2 bases at V and 4 bases at J, with 4 bases between. DNA of the CDR3: TGTGCCATCAGTGAGATCCCAGATACGCAGTATTTT. Amino acids: CAISEIPDTQYF.

The rearrangement joins TRBV18 to TRBJ1-2; no reliable D call. The V and J ends lost 2 bases and 3 bases respectively, with 16 bases between them. CDR1 is KGHSH, CDR2 LQKENI, per germline. There are 16 residues in the CDR3. CDR3 sequence reads: CASSPVEDPYYYGYTF. In nucleotides, the CDR3 is TGTGCCAGCTCACCAGTCGAGGACCCGTATTACTATGGCTACACCTTC.

This clone has only one observation. The chain uses TRBV6-1 and TRBJ2-1; D might be TRBD1 or TRBD2, each matching 5 bases. The V gene lost 6 bases and the J gene lost 3 bases, with 15 bases spanning the gap. CDR1 MNHNS and CDR2 SASEGT come from the germline V gene. This CDR3 is 15 amino acids long. In DNA form, the CDR3 reads TGTGCCAGCAGGACGGGACCCTCCCTCTACAATGAGCAGTTCTTC. It specifies CASRTGPSLYNEQFF.

The V gene is TRBV7-8, the J gene TRBJ2-7; 8 bases map to TRBD1. The V gene's germline CDR1 is SGHVS and CDR2 FQNEAQ. V dropped 1 base and J dropped 1; count of bases not matched to a gene: 9. The CDR3 is 17 amino acids. The CDR3 protein is CASSLDPGGNPSYEQYF. DNA of the CDR3: TGTGCCAGCAGCTTAGACCCAGGGGGCAACCCGTCCTACGAGCAGTACTTC. Together with reference TRBV7-8 and TRBJ2-7, the CDR3 gives the full variable domain: GAGVSQSPRYKVAKRGQDVALRCDPISGHVSLFWYQQALGQGPEFLTYFQNEAQLDKSGLPSDRFFAERPEGSVSTLKIQRTQQEDSAVYLCASSLDPGGNPSYEQYFGPGTRLTVT.

The gene calls are TRBV5-1 and TRBJ2-1; possible D gene TRBD2, 6 bases. Germline CDR1 and CDR2: SGHRS and YFSETQ. The CDR3 extends over 14 amino acids. The V and J ends lost 0 bases and 4 bases respectively, with 8 bases between them. For the CDR3, the DNA is TGCGCCAGCAGCTTGGGGGGACTGTACAATGAGCAGTTCTTC. Translated: CASSLGGLYNEQFF.

This chain links TRBV28 with TRBJ1-2; D remains ambiguous. Germline assignment: CDR1 MDHEN and CDR2 SYDVKM. CDR3 length: 14 amino acids. Trimming took off 5 bases at V and 3 bases at J, with 13 bases between the two ends. The CDR3, as DNA: TGTGCCAGCAGTACCCCCTGGGCGGACTATGGCTACACCTTC. Encoded protein: CASSTPWADYGYTF.

The chain recombines TRBV7-9 with TRBJ2-4; a weak D match, TRBD2 (7 bases). Trimming took off 5 bases at V and 9 bases at J, with 14 bases between the two ends. From germline, CDR1 is SEHNR and CDR2 FQNEAQ (reference sequence). The CDR3 length is 13 residues. This CDR3 is CASSPGGYGIQYF. Written as DNA, the CDR3 is TGTGCCAGCAGCCCGGGGGGCTATGGCATTCAGTACTTC.

The chain links TRBV27 to TRBJ2-3; 9 bases are a match to TRBD1. Germline trimming cut 2 bases from V and 8 bases from J; bases unmatched to any gene: 8. Germline CDR1 and CDR2: MNHEY and SMNVEV (reference sequence). The CDR3 loop spans 15 amino acids. CDR3 nucleotide sequence: TGTGCCAGCAGTTTAGGACAGGGGATGTTTGCTACGCAGTATTTT. Its translation: CASSLGQGMFATQYF.

The rearrangement links TRBV29-1 to TRBJ1-2; no definite D call. The CDR3 has 12 amino acids. Trimming shortened V by 7 bases and J by 7 bases, and 16 bases separated the two germline ends. Germline-derived CDR1 and CDR2 are SQVTM and ANQGSEA. The CDR3 loop is CSAGAGLRGYTF. The CDR3 coding sequence is TGCAGCGCCGGTGCGGGCCTGCGTGGCTACACCTTC.

V and J are TRBV7-9 and TRBJ1-2; TRBD1 agrees at 8 bases. J gave up 2 bases and V 4 bases, and 3 bases lay outside the gene matches. The CDR3 loop spans 14 amino acids. Germline CDR1 reads SEHNR; CDR2 reads FQNEAQ (reference sequence). The CDR3 loop is CASSSGQGNYGYTF. CDR3 DNA: TGTGCCAGCAGCTCCGGACAGGGCAACTATGGCTACACCTTC.

J is TRBJ1-4 and V is TRBV18; D may be TRBD1 (5 bases). V lost 2 bases and J lost 6, with 13 bases in between. CDR3 length: 15 residues. CDR1 and CDR2 from the germline V gene are KGHSH and LQKENI. CDR3 amino acids: CASSPWGSRDEKLFF. The CDR3, as DNA: TGTGCCAGCTCACCATGGGGGTCAAGGGATGAAAAACTGTTTTTT.

This clone was found once. The V and J genes are TRBV5-5 and TRBJ2-5, with TRBD1 as a possible D gene (5 bases). Germline loops: CDR1 SGHKS, CDR2 YYEKEE (reference sequence). V gave up 0 bases and J gave up 4 bases, with 10 bases separating them. The CDR3 covers 14 residues. DNA for the CDR3: TGTGCCAGCAGCTTGGGACAGCCCGCAGAGACCCAGTACTTC. Translation: CASSLGQPAETQYF. Using reference TRBV5-5 and TRBJ2-5 for the parts outside the CDR3, the full variable domain is DAGVTQSPTHLIKTRGQQVTLRCSPISGHKSVSWYQQVLGQGPQFIFQYYEKEERGRGNFPDRFSARQFPNYSSELNVNALLLGDSALYLCASSLGQPAETQYFGPGTRLLVL.

This clone occurred once. The rearrangement links TRBV18 to TRBJ2-7, with D perhaps given as TRBD1 or TRBD2 (5 bases each). The length of the CDR3 is 15 residues. Trimming cost V 3 bases and J 4 bases, with 16 bases left between them. Germline CDR1 is KGHSH and CDR2 is LQKENI. CDR3 residues: CASSPPGLGGYEQYF. As DNA, the CDR3 is TGTGCCAGCTCACCTCCCGGACTTGGGGGATACGAGCAGTACTTC.

The chain has TRBV9 and TRBJ2-3; D unresolved. With 0 bases removed from V and 2 bases from J, the gap between germline ends came to 13 bases. The CDR3 length is 16 residues. Looked up from germline, CDR1 is SGDLS and CDR2 is YYNGEE. In nucleotides, the CDR3 is TGTGCCAGCAGCGTAGTAAGGTTGGCCCCCACAGATACGCAGTATTTT. It specifies CASSVVRLAPTDTQYF. The entire variable domain, with the rest obtained from reference TRBV9 and TRBJ2-3, is as follows: DSGVTQTPKHLITATGQRVTLRCSPRSGDLSVYWYQQSLDQGLQFLIQYYNGEERAKGNILERFSAQQFPDLHSELNLSSLELGDSALYFCASSVVRLAPTDTQYFGPGTRLTVL.

In this sample, this clone turned up once. The V and J genes are TRBV4-1 and TRBJ2-4, with 7 bases lining up with TRBD1. V shed 3 bases, J shed 2 bases, and the junction held 10 bases outside the gene matches. CDR1 and CDR2 (germline): MGHRA, YSYEKL. This CDR3 comprises 17 residues. The CDR3 spells CASSHPQTGLSKNIQYF. CDR3 DNA sequence: TGCGCCAGCAGCCACCCACAGACAGGGCTATCCAAAAACATTCAGTACTTC.

CDR3 sequence reads: CSAPGDDGYTF. Written as DNA, the CDR3 is TGCAGTGCCCCGGGGGACGATGGCTACACCTTC. The chain joins TRBV20-1 to TRBJ1-2; TRBD1 might be the D (5 bases). Deletions cut 6 bases from V and 6 bases from J, with 11 bases between. The CDR3 has 11 amino acids. From germline, CDR1 is DFQATT and CDR2 SNEGSKA (reference sequence).

CDR3 residues: CASKISHLNEKLFF. The CDR3 DNA reads as TGCGCCAGCAAAATTAGTCACCTTAATGAAAAACTGTTTTTT. This chain uses TRBV5-1 with TRBJ1-4, with no clear D. Germline-derived CDR1 and CDR2 are SGHRS and YFSETQ. V lost 6 bases, J lost 4 bases, and 13 bases lay in between. The CDR3 totals 14 residues.

The rearrangement uses TRBV11-2 and TRBJ2-1; 11 bases line up with TRBD2. Germline V gene sequence: CDR1 SGHAT, CDR2 FQNNGV. V lost 5 bases, J lost 5 bases, and 11 bases stayed unmatched. CDR3 length: 17 residues. DNA of the CDR3: TGTGCCAGCAGCACCCCTTTCGGGACTAGCGGAGACAATGAGCAGTTCTTC. Amino acid sequence: CASSTPFGTSGDNEQFF. The full variable domain, rest sourced from reference TRBV11-2 and TRBJ2-1, is EAGVAQSPRYKIIEKRQSVAFWCNPISGHATLYWYQQILGQGPKLLIQFQNNGVVDDSQLPKDRFSAERLKGVDSTLKIQPAKLEDSAVYLCASSTPFGTSGDNEQFFGPGTRLTVL.

The chain is built from TRBV10-1 and TRBJ2-2, with D tentatively TRBD2 (5 bases). V dropped 0 bases and J dropped 7 bases, with 6 bases sitting between them. CDR1 and CDR2 (germline): WNHNN, SYGVQD (reference sequence). This CDR3 contains 13 residues. CDR3 nucleotide sequence: TGCGCCAGCAGTGAGTCAGGAGGCGGGGAGCTGTTTTTT. Protein sequence: CASSESGGGELFF.

The CDR3 spells CASSPLGQGLLGYTF. The CDR3, as DNA: TGTGCCAGCAGTCCTTTGGGACAGGGTCTGCTTGGCTACACCTTC. This chain joins TRBV6-6 and TRBJ1-2, with 9 bases matching TRBD1. CDR1 and CDR2 (germline): MNHNY, SVGAGI (reference sequence). V gave up 5 bases and J gave up 7 bases; unmatched junction bases: 11. CDR3 length: 15 amino acids.

The chain combines TRBV6-5 with TRBJ2-7; D unresolved. The CDR3 has 15 residues. V was cut by 0 bases and J by 7 bases, with 16 bases left in between. In germline, CDR1 is MNHEY, CDR2 SVGAGI. CDR3 nucleotides: TGTGCCAGCAGTTACTCGACGTCAGGCCCGAAGGAGCAGTACTTC. This codes for CASSYSTSGPKEQYF.

V gene TRBV18 combines with J gene TRBJ2-2; TRBD2 agrees at 12 bases. From germline, CDR1 is KGHSH and CDR2 LQKENI. After removal of 10 bases from V and 4 bases from J, the junction contained 16 bases not matched to a gene. The CDR3 has 18 residues. CDR3 amino acids: CATVSPSGRAIVTGELFF. The CDR3 DNA is TGTGCCACCGTCAGCCCTAGCGGGAGGGCCATAGTCACCGGGGAGCTGTTTTTT.

The rearrangement links TRBV29-1 to TRBJ2-1; unclear D gene. Germline assignment: CDR1 SQVTM and CDR2 ANQGSEA. The CDR3 length is 14 residues. The ends were cut back, 4 bases at V and 4 bases at J, with 14 bases in the middle. In nucleotides, the CDR3 is TGCAGCGTTGCCTTGGCGGTCTCGTACAATGAGCAGTTCTTC. Residues: CSVALAVSYNEQFF.

This chain links TRBV7-9 with TRBJ1-4; 8 bases match TRBD1. Losses at the gene ends were 5 bases for V and 4 bases for J; bases not matched to a gene: 12. CDR1 and CDR2 (germline): SEHNR, FQNEAQ (reference sequence). The CDR3 sequence is 17 residues long. CDR3: CASSPDFTGGYNEKLFF. As DNA, the CDR3 is TGTGCCAGCAGCCCAGATTTCACAGGGGGGTATAATGAAAAACTGTTTTTT.

This rearrangement joins TRBV11-3 to TRBJ1-5; D is unclear. The germline CDR1 and CDR2 sequences are SGHNT and YENEEA. V was shortened by 2 bases and J by 0 bases, with 11 bases between the two germline ends. CDR3 length: 16 amino acids. The CDR3 loop is CASSLTGAGSNQPQHF. The CDR3 DNA is TGTGCCAGCAGCTTAACCGGAGCGGGTAGCAATCAGCCCCAGCATTTT.

The chain links TRBV28 to TRBJ2-7; D is tentatively TRBD1 or TRBD2 (5 bases each). The CDR3 has 14 amino acids. Germline V gene sequence: CDR1 MDHEN, CDR2 SYDVKM. Trimming removed 5 bases at V and 3 bases at J, with 14 bases between. The CDR3 DNA follows: TGTGCCAGCAGTGGGGCTAGCCAAGTCTACGAGCAGTACTTC. Protein sequence: CASSGASQVYEQYF.

This clone was found once. The rearrangement links TRBV28 to TRBJ1-5, with D perhaps TRBD1 (5 bases). Germline CDR1 reads MDHEN; CDR2 reads SYDVKM. This CDR3 is built from 14 residues. The germline V and J ends were trimmed by 2 bases and 2 bases, with 7 bases remaining between them. The CDR3 loop reads CASSLGAGNQPQHF. The CDR3 bases are TGTGCCAGCAGTTTAGGGGCAGGCAATCAGCCCCAGCATTTT.

The chain carries TRBV28 and TRBJ2-5, with TRBD2 as a possible D gene (5 bases). The CDR3 totals 13 residues. Trimming removed 4 bases at V and 9 bases at J, with 15 bases between. Germline CDR1 and CDR2: MDHEN and SYDVKM. CDR3 coding DNA: TGTGCCAGCAGTTCGGACTGGGCATTGGCCCAGTACTTC. Its translation: CASSSDWALAQYF.